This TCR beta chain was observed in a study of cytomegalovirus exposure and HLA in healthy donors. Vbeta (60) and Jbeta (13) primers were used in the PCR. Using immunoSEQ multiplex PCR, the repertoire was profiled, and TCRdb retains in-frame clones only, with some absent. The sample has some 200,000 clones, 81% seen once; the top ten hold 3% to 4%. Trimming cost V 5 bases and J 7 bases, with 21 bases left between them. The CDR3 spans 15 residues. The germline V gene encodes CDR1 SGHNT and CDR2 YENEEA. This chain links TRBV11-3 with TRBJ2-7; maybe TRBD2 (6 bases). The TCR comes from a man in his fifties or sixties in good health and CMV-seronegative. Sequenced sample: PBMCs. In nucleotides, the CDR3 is TGTGCCAGCAGCCGCGCTAACCGGGGCCGGGGGGAGCAGTACTTC. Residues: CASSRANRGRGEQYF.